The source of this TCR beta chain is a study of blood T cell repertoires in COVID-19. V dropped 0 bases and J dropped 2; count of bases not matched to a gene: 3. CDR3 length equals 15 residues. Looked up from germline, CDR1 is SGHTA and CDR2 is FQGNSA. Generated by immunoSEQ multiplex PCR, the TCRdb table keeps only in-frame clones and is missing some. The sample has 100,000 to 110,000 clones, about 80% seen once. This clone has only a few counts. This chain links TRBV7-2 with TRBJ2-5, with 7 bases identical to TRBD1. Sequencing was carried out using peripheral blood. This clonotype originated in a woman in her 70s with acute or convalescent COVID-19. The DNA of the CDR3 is TGTGCCAGCAGCTTAGCGACAGGGTATCAAGAGACCCAGTACTTC. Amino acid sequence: CASSLATGYQETQYF.